The next 3 T cell receptor beta chains were all read from a single sample in a study of T-cell memory formation after mild COVID-19 (dated by TCRdb to about 2021). Library method: 5' RACE. Sequencer: Illumina NovaSeq 6000. Starting from the raw public reads, TCRdb applied fastp trimming at Q25, assembled clones with MiXCR and retained in-frame beta chains. Every distinct CDR3 protein forms one entry, paired with its most common genes and DNA. The sample data list a few hundred thousand distinct CDR3 sequences, and roughly an eighth of these were observed just once. Around 20% of the sample lies in the top ten. Sequenced: PBMCs or a T cell subset sorted from them (not recorded which). These TCRs come from a man aged 18 to 30 who had mild COVID-19 (a few samples of this study predate the infection). The sample titles of this study are shuffled in the database, so cell type and time point are left out; the donor was told from shared clones.

At least ten counts were recorded for this clonotype. This rearrangement joins TRBV5-6 to TRBJ2-6; maybe TRBD1 (5 bases). The V and J ends lost 1 base and 3 bases respectively, with 17 bases between them. Germline V gives CDR1 SGHDT, CDR2 YYEEEE. The CDR3 consists of 18 residues. The CDR3 reads CASSLLGRVGIGANVLTF. In DNA, the CDR3 is TGTGCCAGCAGCTTGCTAGGCAGGGTGGGAATTGGGGCCAACGTCCTGACTTTC.

The chain is built from TRBV7-9 and TRBJ1-1, with TRBD1 identical over 8 bases. The CDR3 has 15 amino acids. Trimming took 1 base from V and 3 from J; bases not matched to a gene: 4. Germline V gene sequence: CDR1 SEHNR, CDR2 FQNEAQ (reference sequence). CDR3 protein: CASSLETGVHTEAFF. CDR3 DNA: TGTGCCAGCAGCTTAGAGACAGGGGTACACACTGAAGCTTTCTTT.

The chain has TRBV29-1 and TRBJ1-3; D not certain. This CDR3 has 14 amino acids. V was clipped by 3 bases and J by 0 bases, with 9 bases between them. The germline V gene encodes CDR1 SQVTM and CDR2 ANQGSEA. DNA for the CDR3: TGCAGCGTTGAGGAGCTCTCCTCTGGAAACACCATATATTTT. It is translated as CSVEELSSGNTIYF.